One sample yielded the 30 T cell receptor beta chains listed below, sequenced in a study of blood T cells in healthy people across ages. The authors ran a second PCR of about 6 to 11 cycles using a sample-barcoded 5' primer and a J-beta primer mix. Using its own MiXCR run on the 5' RACE reads, TCRdb lists one record per CDR3 protein. The sample has over a million distinct CDR3 sequences, under 55% seen once. The sequenced sample consisted of blood. These receptor sequences come from a young woman in good health.

This clonotype was counted ten times or more. The gene calls are TRBV12-3 or TRBV12-4 and TRBJ2-7; 7 bases are shared with TRBD2. This CDR3 has 15 residues. Losses at the gene ends were 3 bases for V and 0 bases for J; bases not matched to a gene: 5. The CDR3 sequence: CASSLGGGISYEQYF. The CDR3 coding sequence is TGTGCCAGCAGTTTGGGGGGAGGGATCTCCTACGAGCAGTACTTC.

The DNA of the CDR3 is TGCAGCGTTGACGGGCTCACAGATACGCAGTATTTT. Amino acid sequence: CSVDGLTDTQYF. The chain recombines TRBV29-1 with TRBJ2-3; D call uncertain. CDR3 size: 12 residues. From germline, CDR1 is SQVTM and CDR2 ANQGSEA. V was shortened by 3 bases and J by 2 bases, with 6 bases between the two germline ends.

This chain connects TRBV4-1 to TRBJ2-7; D unclear. This CDR3 has 13 amino acids. Looked up from germline, CDR1 is MGHRA and CDR2 is YSYEKL. Trimming removed 2 bases from V and 2 bases from J, with 7 bases in between. In DNA, the CDR3 is TGCGCCAGCAGCCAATACCCAGCCTACGAGCAGTACTTC. As protein: CASSQYPAYEQYF.

The chain is built from TRBV6-2 or TRBV6-3 and TRBJ2-5; the D is unclear. Trimming took off 0 bases at V and 5 bases at J, with 22 bases between the two ends. Germline CDR1 and CDR2: MNHEY and SVGEGT. This CDR3 contains 18 residues. The CDR3 DNA sequence: TGTGCCAGCAGTTACTCGATGGGGATTGTTGCTACCGGGGAGACCCAGTACTTC. It translates to CASSYSMGIVATGETQYF.

V and J are TRBV20-1 and TRBJ1-2, with D hard to call. V lost 1 base to trimming and J lost 5 bases, with 11 bases between them. The germline V gene encodes CDR1 DFQATT and CDR2 SNEGSKA (reference sequence). CDR3 length equals 13 residues. The CDR3 region is CSARVQEGYGYTF. The CDR3 bases are TGCAGTGCTAGAGTCCAGGAAGGGTATGGCTACACCTTC.

J is TRBJ2-1 and V is TRBV4-2, with TRBD2 matching 8 bases. CDR3 length equals 16 residues. Germline loops: CDR1 LGHNA, CDR2 YNFKEQ. With 0 bases clipped from V and 4 bases from J, the junction kept 5 bases outside the gene matches. The CDR3 sequence: CASSQESREGYNEQFF. The CDR3 DNA follows: TGTGCCAGCAGCCAAGAATCCCGGGAGGGATACAATGAGCAGTTCTTC.

The DNA of the CDR3 is TGCAGTGCGCTACCGGGCCCCGACCGGCCCCAGCATTTT. Protein sequence: CSALPGPDRPQHF. J is TRBJ1-5 and V is TRBV20-1; D remains unclear. CDR3 size: 13 residues. Germline-derived CDR1 and CDR2 are DFQATT and SNEGSKA (reference sequence). Trimming stripped 6 bases from V and 9 bases from J, with 18 bases between.

This clonotype was recorded a few times. The chain joins TRBV7-2 to TRBJ2-5; D may be TRBD1 (6 bases). The assigned J gene may be wrong: the sequence end matches TRBJ2-7 better. The V gene's germline CDR1 is SGHTA and CDR2 FQGNSA. This CDR3 contains 14 residues. CDR3 residues: CASSFYRDQHEQYF. The CDR3 region has the DNA TGTGCCAGCAGCTTCTACAGGGATCAGCACGAGCAGTACTTC.

The chain has TRBV18 and TRBJ1-4; 10 bases are shared with TRBD1. V shed 6 bases, J shed 5 bases, and the junction held 6 bases outside the gene matches. The CDR3 is 15 amino acids. Germline loops: CDR1 KGHSH, CDR2 LQKENI. CDR3: CASSGSDRGNEKLFF. The CDR3, as DNA: TGTGCCAGCTCCGGGTCGGACAGGGGGAATGAAAAACTGTTTTTT.

The V and J genes are TRBV4-1 and TRBJ1-2, with TRBD1 matching over 10 bases. V shed 4 bases and J 6 bases; nucleotides not matched to a gene: 14. Looked up from germline, CDR1 is MGHRA and CDR2 is YSYEKL. The CDR3 contains 17 residues. The CDR3 region has the DNA TGCGCCAGCAGCCGGGGGGCAGCGGGACAGGGGATCGATGGCTACACCTTC. This translates into CASSRGAAGQGIDGYTF.

This clonotype was detected only a few times. The chain links TRBV5-6 to TRBJ2-3, with D perhaps matching TRBD2 (6 bases). The V end lost 0 bases, the J end lost 4 bases, and 12 bases lay between the germline ends. The CDR3 has 15 amino acids. Per the germline V gene, CDR1 is SGHDT and CDR2 is YYEEEE. CDR3 in amino acids: CASSLAGGVADTQYF. The CDR3 region has the DNA TGTGCCAGCAGCTTGGCCGGAGGGGTAGCAGATACGCAGTATTTT.

This chain uses TRBV12-3 or TRBV12-4 with TRBJ1-5; no firm D call. CDR3 length: 13 amino acids. Trimming took 2 bases from V and 10 from J, leaving 12 bases between them. The chain's CDR3 is CASSLWVLEPQHF. The CDR3 DNA follows: TGTGCCAGCAGTTTATGGGTTTTGGAACCCCAGCATTTT.

A note on this clonotype: An end of the junction differs from the germline gene, which may be a read error. The chain joins TRBV3-1 to TRBJ1-2; a possible D gene is TRBD1 (5 bases). The CDR3 covers 13 residues. CDR1 LGHDT and CDR2 YNNKEL come from the germline V gene (reference sequence). CDR3 loop: CASNQGSWGGYTF. The CDR3, as DNA: TGTGCCAGCAACCAAGGGTCTTGGGGCGGCTACACCTTC.

This clonotype showed up just a few times. The rearrangement uses TRBV11-2 and TRBJ2-4, with D perhaps matching TRBD1 or TRBD2 (6 bases each). The CDR3 has 14 amino acids. Trimming removed 1 base at V and 8 bases at J, with 12 bases between. Germline loops: CDR1 SGHAT, CDR2 FQNNGV. The CDR3 spells CASSLAPRGDIQYF. Here the CDR3 DNA reads TGTGCCAGCAGCTTAGCCCCGAGGGGGGACATTCAGTACTTC.

Ten or more counts support this clonotype. V gene TRBV12-3 or TRBV12-4 combines with J gene TRBJ1-2; D remains unclear. The V gene lost 5 bases and the J gene lost 5 bases, with 9 bases spanning the gap. This CDR3 has 12 amino acids. This chain's CDR3 is CASSPRDYGYTF. DNA for the CDR3: TGTGCCAGCAGTCCCCGGGATTATGGCTACACCTTC.

The chain has TRBV28 and TRBJ2-7, with D tentatively TRBD1 or TRBD2 (5 bases each). In germline, CDR1 is MDHEN, CDR2 SYDVKM. The CDR3 sequence is 15 residues long. Trimming cost V 6 bases and J 2 bases, with 17 bases left between them. The CDR3 DNA is TGTGCCAGCAGCGAGTACGACCCGGGGCCCTACGAGCAGTACTTC. Its translation is CASSEYDPGPYEQYF.

The chain employs TRBV12-3 or TRBV12-4 and TRBJ1-1, with no clear D. Trimming stripped 1 base from V and 4 bases from J, with 10 bases between. The CDR3 is 14 amino acids. This CDR3 reads CASSLDGKSTEAFF. The DNA of the CDR3 is TGTGCCAGCAGTTTAGACGGGAAGAGCACTGAAGCTTTCTTT.

V gene TRBV20-1 combines with J gene TRBJ2-1, with D perhaps TRBD1 (6 bases). CDR1 is DFQATT and CDR2 is SNEGSKA in the germline V gene (reference sequence). V lost 1 base and J 10 bases, leaving 23 bases between the germline ends. The length of the CDR3 is 16 residues. CDR3 region: CSARAAGEVRAYEQFF. CDR3 nucleotides: TGCAGTGCTAGAGCAGCAGGGGAAGTTAGGGCCTACGAGCAGTTCTTC.

The chain has TRBV29-1 and TRBJ2-7; D ambiguous. CDR3 length equals 12 residues. V shed 7 bases and J shed 7 bases, with 17 bases lying between them. CDR1 is SQVTM and CDR2 is ANQGSEA in the germline V gene. CDR3 nucleotides: TGCAGCGCACAGAGACCTACGGGTGAGCAGTACTTC. Residues: CSAQRPTGEQYF.

The chain employs TRBV27 and TRBJ2-3; D not resolved. The CDR3 has 14 amino acids. Germline CDR1 reads MNHEY; CDR2 reads SMNVEV (reference sequence). V was trimmed by 4 bases and J by 4 bases, leaving 12 bases between them. The CDR3 here is CASSSGSVPDTQYF. The CDR3 DNA follows: TGTGCCAGCAGTTCGGGCTCCGTCCCAGATACGCAGTATTTT.

At least ten counts were recorded for this clonotype. The J gene is TRBJ1-2, the V gene TRBV5-1; 8 bases are a match to TRBD1. The CDR3 covers 14 residues. Germline V lookup: CDR1 SGHRS, CDR2 YFSETQ. With 2 bases clipped from V and 2 bases from J, the junction kept 2 bases outside the gene matches. CDR3 protein: CASSFGQGNYGYTF. CDR3 nucleotides: TGCGCCAGCAGCTTTGGACAGGGCAACTATGGCTACACCTTC.

This clonotype was detected only a few times. V is TRBV29-1 and J is TRBJ2-5; possible D gene TRBD1, 5 bases. Germline CDR1 and CDR2: SQVTM and ANQGSEA. The CDR3 totals 11 residues. Trimming cost V 4 bases and J 5 bases, with 8 bases left between them. The CDR3 coding sequence is TGCAGCGTTGCAGGGTTCGAGACCCAGTACTTC. Translation: CSVAGFETQYF.

This clonotype appeared many times. The chain links TRBV24-1 to TRBJ1-2; D gene unclear. V was pared by 4 bases and J by 2 bases, with 10 bases between. CDR3 length: 14 amino acids. Germline CDR1 KGHDR, CDR2 SFDVKD. CDR3 in amino acids: CATSDSGRNYGYTF. CDR3 DNA: TGTGCCACCAGTGACTCTGGACGGAACTATGGCTACACCTTC.

The chain is built from TRBV28 and TRBJ2-3; possible D gene TRBD1, 5 bases. CDR3 size: 14 residues. Trimming removed 6 bases at V and 4 bases at J, with 14 bases between. Germline V gene sequence: CDR1 MDHEN, CDR2 SYDVKM. CDR3 nucleotides: TGTGCCAGCAGCCCTGACAGAAGTCCAGATACGCAGTATTTT. This encodes CASSPDRSPDTQYF.

This clonotype was observed a few times. The chain joins TRBV27 to TRBJ2-1; the D call may be TRBD1 or TRBD2 (5 bases each). CDR1 MNHEY and CDR2 SMNVEV come from the germline V gene (reference sequence). V was trimmed by 2 bases and J by 5 bases, leaving 13 bases between them. CDR3 length: 15 amino acids. Here the CDR3 reads CASSLGRGANNEQFF. The CDR3, as DNA: TGTGCCAGCAGTTTAGGACGAGGGGCGAACAATGAGCAGTTCTTC.

This clonotype was detected only a few times. V usage is TRBV12-3 or TRBV12-4 and J usage is TRBJ1-5, with 10 bases identical to TRBD1. V gave up 6 bases and J gave up 6 bases; unmatched junction bases: 8. CDR3 length: 15 residues. The CDR3 DNA reads as TGTGCCAGCAGCCCACGGACAGGGGGTTTTCAGCCCCAGCATTTT. Its translation is CASSPRTGGFQPQHF.

This clonotype has more than one count but fewer than ten. CDR3: CASSLLGIRNEQFF. The DNA of the CDR3 is TGTGCCAGCAGTTTGTTAGGGATACGCAATGAGCAGTTCTTC. This chain uses TRBV12-3 or TRBV12-4 with TRBJ2-1; the D is unclear. The CDR3 consists of 14 residues. V lost 3 bases to trimming and J lost 6 bases, with 12 bases between them.

This clonotype was detected once. The J gene is TRBJ1-1, the V gene TRBV20-1; D perhaps matches TRBD1 (5 bases). CDR1 is DFQATT, CDR2 SNEGSKA, per germline (reference sequence). Trimming pared 3 bases from V and 3 bases from J, leaving 14 bases between. This CDR3 has 14 residues. As DNA, the CDR3 is TGCAGTGCTAGTGCCGTCGGCAGGGACACTGAAGCTTTCTTT. This sequence encodes CSASAVGRDTEAFF.

The table lists this clonotype with a few counts. DNA for the CDR3: TGTGCCAGCAGCTACACCCTGCAGGGGGGGTATGGCTACACCTTC. Translated: CASSYTLQGGYGYTF. The gene calls are TRBV7-2 and TRBJ1-2; TRBD1 agrees at 7 bases. Germline CDR1 and CDR2: SGHTA and FQGNSA. The CDR3 contains 15 residues. J gave up 5 bases and V 4 bases, and 10 bases lay outside the gene matches. The variable domain in full, completed from reference TRBV7-2 and TRBJ1-2, reads GAGVSQSPSNKVTEKGKDVELRCDPISGHTALYWYRQSLGQGLEFLIYFQGNSAPDKSGLPSDRFSAERTGGSVSTLTIQRTQQEDSAVYLCASSYTLQGGYGYTFGSGTRLTVV.

This clonotype showed up just a few times. This chain links TRBV9 with TRBJ2-7; no clear D gene. The CDR3 contains 14 residues. V lost 3 bases and J lost 7, with 17 bases in between. Germline V CDR1 and CDR2: SGDLS, YYNGEE. CDR3 sequence (DNA): TGTGCCAGCAGCGAAGATATAGGGTTCGGTGAGCAGTACTTC. Its translation: CASSEDIGFGEQYF.